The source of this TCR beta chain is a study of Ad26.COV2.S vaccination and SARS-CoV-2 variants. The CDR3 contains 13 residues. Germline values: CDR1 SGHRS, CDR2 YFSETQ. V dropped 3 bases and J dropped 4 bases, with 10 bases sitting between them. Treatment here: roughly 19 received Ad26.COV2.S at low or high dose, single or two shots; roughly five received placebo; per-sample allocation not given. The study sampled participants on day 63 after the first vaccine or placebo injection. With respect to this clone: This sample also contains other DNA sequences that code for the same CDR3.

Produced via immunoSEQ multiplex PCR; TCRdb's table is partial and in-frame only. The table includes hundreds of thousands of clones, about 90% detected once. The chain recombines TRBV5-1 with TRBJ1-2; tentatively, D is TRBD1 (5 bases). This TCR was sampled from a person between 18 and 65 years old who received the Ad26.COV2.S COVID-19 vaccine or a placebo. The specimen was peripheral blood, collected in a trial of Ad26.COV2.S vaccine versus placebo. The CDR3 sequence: CASSSQGAYGYTF. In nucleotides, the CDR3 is TGCGCCAGCAGCTCCCAGGGTGCCTATGGCTACACCTTC. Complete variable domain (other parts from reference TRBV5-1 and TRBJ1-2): KAGVTQTPRYLIKTRGQQVTLSCSPISGHRSVSWYQQTPGQGLQFLFEYFSETQRNKGNFPGRFSGRQFSNSRSEMNVSTLELGDSALYLCASSSQGAYGYTFGSGTRLTVV.